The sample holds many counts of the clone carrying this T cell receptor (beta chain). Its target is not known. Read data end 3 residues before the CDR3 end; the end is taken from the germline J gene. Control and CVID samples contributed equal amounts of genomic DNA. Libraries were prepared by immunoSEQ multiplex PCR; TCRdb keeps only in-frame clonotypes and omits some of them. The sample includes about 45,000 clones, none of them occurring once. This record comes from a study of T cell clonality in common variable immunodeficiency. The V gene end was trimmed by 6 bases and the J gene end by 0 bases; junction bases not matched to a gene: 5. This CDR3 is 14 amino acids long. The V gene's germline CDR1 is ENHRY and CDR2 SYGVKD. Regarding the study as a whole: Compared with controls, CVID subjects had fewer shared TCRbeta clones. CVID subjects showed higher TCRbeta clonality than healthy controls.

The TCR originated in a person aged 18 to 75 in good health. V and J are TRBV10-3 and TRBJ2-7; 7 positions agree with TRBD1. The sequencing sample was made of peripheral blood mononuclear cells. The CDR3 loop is CAISNRGSSYEQYF. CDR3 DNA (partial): TGTGCCATCAGCAACAGGGGAAGCTCCTACGAG.